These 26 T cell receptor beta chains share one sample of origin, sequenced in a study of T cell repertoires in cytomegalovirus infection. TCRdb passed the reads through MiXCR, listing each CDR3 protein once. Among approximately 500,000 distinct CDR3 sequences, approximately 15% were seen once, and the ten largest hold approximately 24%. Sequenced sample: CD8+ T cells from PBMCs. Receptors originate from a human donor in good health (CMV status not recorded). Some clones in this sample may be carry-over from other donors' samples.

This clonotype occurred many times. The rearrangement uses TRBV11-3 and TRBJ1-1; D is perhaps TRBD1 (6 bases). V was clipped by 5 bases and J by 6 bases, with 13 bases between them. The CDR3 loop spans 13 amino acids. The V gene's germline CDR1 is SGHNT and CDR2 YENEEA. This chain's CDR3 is CASSLGTRSEAFF. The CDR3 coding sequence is TGTGCCAGCAGCCTGGGGACAAGGTCTGAAGCTTTCTTT.

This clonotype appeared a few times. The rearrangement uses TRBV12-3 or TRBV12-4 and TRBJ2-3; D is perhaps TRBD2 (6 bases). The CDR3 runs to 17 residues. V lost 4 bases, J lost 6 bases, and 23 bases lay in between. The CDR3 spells CASSWSGKRALGDTQYF. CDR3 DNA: TGTGCCAGCAGTTGGTCTGGAAAGCGGGCTCTAGGGGATACGCAGTATTTT.

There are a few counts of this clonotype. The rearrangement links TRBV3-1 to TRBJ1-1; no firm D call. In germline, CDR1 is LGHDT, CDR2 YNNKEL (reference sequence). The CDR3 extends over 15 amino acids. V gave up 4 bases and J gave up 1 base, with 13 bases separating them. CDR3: CASSPPRRTNTEAFF. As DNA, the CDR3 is TGTGCCAGCAGCCCTCCGAGACGGACGAACACTGAAGCTTTCTTT.

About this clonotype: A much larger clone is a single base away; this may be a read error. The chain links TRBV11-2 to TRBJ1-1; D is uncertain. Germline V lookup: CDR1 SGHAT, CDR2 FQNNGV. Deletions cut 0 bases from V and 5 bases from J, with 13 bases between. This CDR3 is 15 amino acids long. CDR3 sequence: CASSLDPVFGTEAFF. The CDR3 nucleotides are TGTGCCAGCAGCTTAGATCCAGTGTTTGGGACTGAAGCTTTCTTT.

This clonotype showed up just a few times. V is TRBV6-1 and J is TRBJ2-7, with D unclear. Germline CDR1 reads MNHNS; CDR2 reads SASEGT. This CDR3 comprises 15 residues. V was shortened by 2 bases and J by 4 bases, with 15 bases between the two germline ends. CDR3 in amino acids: CASSEIDGSGYEQYF. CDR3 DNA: TGTGCCAGCAGTGAAATAGATGGAAGTGGGTACGAGCAGTACTTC.

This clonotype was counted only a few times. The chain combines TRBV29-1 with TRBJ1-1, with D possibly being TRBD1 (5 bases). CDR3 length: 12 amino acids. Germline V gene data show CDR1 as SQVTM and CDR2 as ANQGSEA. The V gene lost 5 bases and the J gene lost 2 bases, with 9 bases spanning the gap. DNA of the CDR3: TGCAGCGTTCACAGGCTTAACACTGAAGCTTTCTTT. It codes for CSVHRLNTEAFF.

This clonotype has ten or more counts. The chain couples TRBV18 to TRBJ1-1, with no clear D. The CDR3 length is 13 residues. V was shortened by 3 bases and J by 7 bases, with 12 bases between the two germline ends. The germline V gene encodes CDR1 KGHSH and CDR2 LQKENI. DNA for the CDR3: TGTGCCAGCTCACCGCGGGCAGCCAGTGAAGCTTTCTTT. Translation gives CASSPRAASEAFF.

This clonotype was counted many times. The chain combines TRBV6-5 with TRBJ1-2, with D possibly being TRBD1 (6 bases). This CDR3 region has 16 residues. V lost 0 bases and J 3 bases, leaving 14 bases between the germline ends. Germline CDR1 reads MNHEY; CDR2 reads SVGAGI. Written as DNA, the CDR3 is TGTGCCAGCAGTTACTCGACAGGAGAACTCCACTATGGCTACACCTTC. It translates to CASSYSTGELHYGYTF.

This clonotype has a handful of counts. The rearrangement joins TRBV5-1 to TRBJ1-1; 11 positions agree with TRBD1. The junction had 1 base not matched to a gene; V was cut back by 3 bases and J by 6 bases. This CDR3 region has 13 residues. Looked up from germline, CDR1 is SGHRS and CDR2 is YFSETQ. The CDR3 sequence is CASSWTGGSEAFF. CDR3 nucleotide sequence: TGCGCCAGCAGCTGGACAGGGGGCTCTGAAGCTTTCTTT.

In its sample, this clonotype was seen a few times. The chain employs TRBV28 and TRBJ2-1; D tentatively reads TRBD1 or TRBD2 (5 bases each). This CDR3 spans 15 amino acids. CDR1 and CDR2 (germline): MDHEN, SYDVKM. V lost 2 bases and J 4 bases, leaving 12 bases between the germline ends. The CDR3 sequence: CASSLRDLRYNEQFF. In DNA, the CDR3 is TGTGCCAGCAGTTTAAGGGACCTCAGATACAATGAGCAGTTCTTC. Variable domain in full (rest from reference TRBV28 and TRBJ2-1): DVKVTQSSRYLVKRTGEKVFLECVQDMDHENMFWYRQDPGLGLRLIYFSYDVKMKEKGDIPEGYSVSREKKERFSLILESASTNQTSMYLCASSLRDLRYNEQFFGPGTRLTVL.

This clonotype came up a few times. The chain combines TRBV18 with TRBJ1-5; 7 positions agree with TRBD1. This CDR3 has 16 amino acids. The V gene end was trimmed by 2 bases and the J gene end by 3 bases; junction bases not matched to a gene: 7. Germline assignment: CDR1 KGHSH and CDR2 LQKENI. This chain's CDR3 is CASSPAAGGINQPQHF. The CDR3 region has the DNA TGTGCCAGCTCACCAGCGGCAGGGGGAATCAATCAGCCCCAGCATTTT. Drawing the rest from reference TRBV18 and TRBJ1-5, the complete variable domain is NAGVMQNPRHLVRRRGQEARLRCSPMKGHSHVYWYRQLPEEGLKFMVYLQKENIIDESGMPKERFSAEFPKEGPSILRIQQVVRGDSAAYFCASSPAAGGINQPQHFGDGTRLSIL.

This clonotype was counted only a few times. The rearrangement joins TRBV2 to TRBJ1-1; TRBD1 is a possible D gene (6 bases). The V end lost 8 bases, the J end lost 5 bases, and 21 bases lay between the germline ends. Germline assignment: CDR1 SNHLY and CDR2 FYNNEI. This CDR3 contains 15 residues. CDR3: CASRPRGTRRTEAFF. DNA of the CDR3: TGTGCCAGCCGGCCGAGAGGGACAAGGCGGACTGAAGCTTTCTTT.

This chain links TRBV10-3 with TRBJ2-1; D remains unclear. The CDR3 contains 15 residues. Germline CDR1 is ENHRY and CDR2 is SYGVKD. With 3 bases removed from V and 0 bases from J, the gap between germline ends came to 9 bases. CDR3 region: CAISEVTSSYNEQFF. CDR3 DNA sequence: TGTGCCATCAGTGAAGTGACAAGCTCCTACAATGAGCAGTTCTTC.

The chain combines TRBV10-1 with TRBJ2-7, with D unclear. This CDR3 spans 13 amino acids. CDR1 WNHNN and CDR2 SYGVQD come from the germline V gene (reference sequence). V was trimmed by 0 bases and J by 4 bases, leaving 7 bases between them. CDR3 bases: TGCGCCAGCAGTGAGTCGGAAGAGTACGAGCAGTACTTC. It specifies CASSESEEYEQYF.

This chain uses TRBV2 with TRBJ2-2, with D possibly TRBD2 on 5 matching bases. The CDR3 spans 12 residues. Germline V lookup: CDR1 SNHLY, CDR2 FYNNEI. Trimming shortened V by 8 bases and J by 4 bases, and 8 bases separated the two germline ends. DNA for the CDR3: TGTGCCAGCGGGAGCGGCACCGGGGAGCTGTTTTTT. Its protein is CASGSGTGELFF.

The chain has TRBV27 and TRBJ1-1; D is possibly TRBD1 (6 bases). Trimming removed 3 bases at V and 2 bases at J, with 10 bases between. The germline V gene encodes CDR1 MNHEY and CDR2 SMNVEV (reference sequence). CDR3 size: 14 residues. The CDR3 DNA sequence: TGTGCCAGCAGTTTCAGGGGAATAAACACTGAAGCTTTCTTT. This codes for CASSFRGINTEAFF.

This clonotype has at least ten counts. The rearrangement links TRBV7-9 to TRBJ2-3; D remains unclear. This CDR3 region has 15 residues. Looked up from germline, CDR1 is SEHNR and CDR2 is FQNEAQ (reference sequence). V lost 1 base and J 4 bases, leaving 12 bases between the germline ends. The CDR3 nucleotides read TGTGCCAGCAGCTTAGAGACTCTTTTCTCAGATACGCAGTATTTT. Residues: CASSLETLFSDTQYF.

The CDR3 spells CASSIDRAFEAFF. The CDR3 DNA sequence: TGTGCCAGCAGTATAGACAGGGCTTTTGAAGCTTTCTTT. This chain connects TRBV28 to TRBJ1-1; 7 bases are a match to TRBD1. V gave up 5 bases and J gave up 7 bases; unmatched junction bases: 7. Looked up from germline, CDR1 is MDHEN and CDR2 is SYDVKM. The CDR3 has 13 amino acids.

Here the CDR3 reads CASSDLAQTNQPQHF. The CDR3 DNA reads TGTGCCAGCAGTGACCTGGCCCAGACAAATCAGCCCCAGCATTTT. This chain joins TRBV6-1 and TRBJ1-5, with D uncertain. Trimming cost V 3 bases and J 4 bases, with 13 bases left between them. CDR1 MNHNS and CDR2 SASEGT come from the germline V gene. The CDR3 runs 15 residues.

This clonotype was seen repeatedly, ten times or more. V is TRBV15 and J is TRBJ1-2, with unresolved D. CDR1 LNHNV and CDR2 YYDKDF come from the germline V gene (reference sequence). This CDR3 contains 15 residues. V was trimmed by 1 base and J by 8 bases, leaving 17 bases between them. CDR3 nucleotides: TGTGCCACCAGCAGAGCCGGTGACCTCTCAGAAGGCTACACCTTC. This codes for CATSRAGDLSEGYTF.

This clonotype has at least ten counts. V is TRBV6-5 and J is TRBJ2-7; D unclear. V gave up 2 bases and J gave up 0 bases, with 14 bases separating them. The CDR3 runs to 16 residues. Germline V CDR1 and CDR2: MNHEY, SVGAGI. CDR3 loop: CASSYDWGTSSYEQYF. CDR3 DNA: TGTGCCAGCAGTTACGACTGGGGAACAAGCTCCTACGAGCAGTACTTC.

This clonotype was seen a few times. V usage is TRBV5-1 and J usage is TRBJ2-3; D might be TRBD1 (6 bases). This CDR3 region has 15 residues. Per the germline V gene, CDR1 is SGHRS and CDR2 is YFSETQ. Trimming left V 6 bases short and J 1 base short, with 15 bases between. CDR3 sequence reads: CASKDRDTGTDTQYF. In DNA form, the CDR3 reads TGCGCCAGCAAGGACCGGGACACCGGCACAGATACGCAGTATTTT. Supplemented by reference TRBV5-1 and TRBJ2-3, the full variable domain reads KAGVTQTPRYLIKTRGQQVTLSCSPISGHRSVSWYQQTPGQGLQFLFEYFSETQRNKGNFPGRFSGRQFSNSRSEMNVSTLELGDSALYLCASKDRDTGTDTQYFGPGTRLTVL.

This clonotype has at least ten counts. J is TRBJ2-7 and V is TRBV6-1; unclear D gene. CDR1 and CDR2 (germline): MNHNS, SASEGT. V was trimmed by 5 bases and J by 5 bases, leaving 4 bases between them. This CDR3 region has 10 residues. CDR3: CASSRHEQYF. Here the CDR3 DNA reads TGTGCCAGCAGTCGTCACGAGCAGTACTTC.

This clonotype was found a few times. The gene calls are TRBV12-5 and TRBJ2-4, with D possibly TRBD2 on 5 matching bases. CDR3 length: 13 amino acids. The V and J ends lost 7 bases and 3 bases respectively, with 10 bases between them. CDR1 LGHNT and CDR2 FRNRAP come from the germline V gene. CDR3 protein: CASVSDYKNIQYF. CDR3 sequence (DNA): TGTGCTAGTGTTTCAGACTACAAAAACATTCAGTACTTC. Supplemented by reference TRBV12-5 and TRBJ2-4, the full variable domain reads DARVTQTPRHKVTEMGQEVTMRCQPILGHNTVFWYRQTMMQGLELLAYFRNRAPLDDSGMPKDRFSAEMPDATLATLKIQPSEPRDSAVYFCASVSDYKNIQYFGAGTRLSVL.

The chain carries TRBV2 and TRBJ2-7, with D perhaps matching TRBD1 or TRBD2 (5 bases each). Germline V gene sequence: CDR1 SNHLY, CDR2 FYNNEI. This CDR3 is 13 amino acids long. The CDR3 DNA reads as TGTGCATCTTATGGGGGAGTCCTCTACGAGCAGTACTTC. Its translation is CASYGGVLYEQYF.

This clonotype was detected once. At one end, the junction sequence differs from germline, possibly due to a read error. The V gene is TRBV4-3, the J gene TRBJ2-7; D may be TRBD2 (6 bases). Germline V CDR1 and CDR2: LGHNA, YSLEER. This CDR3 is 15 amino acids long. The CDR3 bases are TGCGCCAGAAGACTCAGCGGGTCAAGCTCCTACGAGAAGTACTTC. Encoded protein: CARRLSGSSSYEKYF.